Below are 5 T cell receptor beta chains sequenced from a single sample in a study of cytomegalovirus exposure and HLA in healthy donors. Sequencing used immunoSEQ multiplex PCR; TCRdb keeps in-frame clones, though not all of them. The table shows tens of thousands of clones, with roughly 93% occurring only once. Sequencing was carried out using PBMCs. The source is a man between 25 and 39 years old in good health and CMV-seronegative.

The CDR3 reads CASSGLNNEQFF. The CDR3 DNA is TGCGCCAGCAGTGGACTCAACAATGAGCAGTTCTTC. The chain couples TRBV10-1 to TRBJ2-1, with D unresolved. Germline V gene sequence: CDR1 WNHNN, CDR2 SYGVQD (reference sequence). This CDR3 spans 12 amino acids. Between the trimmed V and J ends, which lost 4 bases and 5 bases, there was a span of 6 bases.

V is TRBV6-6 and J is TRBJ2-1, with unresolved D. CDR1 is MNHNY, CDR2 SVGAGI, per germline (reference sequence). The CDR3 runs 13 residues. The V end was cut by 1 base, the J end by 15 bases, with 16 bases between. CDR3 nucleotides: TGTGCCAGCAGTTACTACTACTCTGGTTCGGGGTTCTTC. Translated, it gives CASSYYYSGSGFF.

J is TRBJ2-1 and V is TRBV21-1; the table calls TRBD2, which could not be checked here. TRBV21-1 is noted as a pseudogene. This CDR3 is 16 amino acids long. The CDR3, as DNA: TGTGCCAGCAACCAAATGACTAGCGGGAGCTACAATGAGCAGTTCTTC. Amino acids: CASNQMTSGSYNEQFF.

This clone was counted a single time. The chain employs TRBV27 and TRBJ2-1; a weak D match, TRBD1 (5 bases). The CDR3 spans 13 residues. V dropped 8 bases and J dropped 2 bases, with 10 bases sitting between them. Germline V gene data show CDR1 as MNHEY and CDR2 as SMNVEV (reference sequence). The CDR3 sequence: CASWAGPYNEQFF. CDR3 in DNA: TGTGCCAGCTGGGCAGGGCCCTACAATGAGCAGTTCTTC.

Remarks on this clone: The same CDR3 also results from other DNA sequences found in this sample. The chain recombines TRBV28 with TRBJ1-3, with 8 bases lining up with TRBD1. V lost 6 bases to trimming and J lost 3 bases; unmatched junction nucleotides: 7. Germline CDR1 is MDHEN and CDR2 is SYDVKM. The CDR3 length is 15 residues. CDR3 DNA: TGTGCCAGCAGACGGCAGGGGGCGCTTGGAAACACCATATATTTT. It yields the protein CASRRQGALGNTIYF.